The 19 T cell receptor beta chains given below trace back to one sample, sequenced in a study of control samples from healthy donors and cancer patients. The repertoire was sequenced with immunoSEQ multiplex PCR; TCRdb's copy has only in-frame clones and lacks some. The table has 100,000 to 150,000 clones, approximately 89% seen once. The specimen was blood. The origin of the receptors is a man aged 55 to 70 in good health.

The CDR3 nucleotides are TGTGCCAGCAGGCCCGGGGGGAATGAAAAACTGTTTTTT. Translating it yields CASRPGGNEKLFF. V gene TRBV6-6 combines with J gene TRBJ1-4; possibly TRBD1 for D (5 bases). The CDR3 has 13 amino acids. V shed 6 bases and J shed 5 bases, with 10 bases lying between them. From germline, CDR1 is MNHNY and CDR2 SVGAGI (reference sequence).

The chain carries TRBV4-1 and TRBJ2-7; D may match TRBD1 or TRBD2 (5 bases each). The germline gives CDR1 MGHRA, CDR2 YSYEKL. The ends were cut back, 4 bases at V and 0 bases at J, with 19 bases in the middle. The CDR3 contains 17 residues. The CDR3 loop reads CASSRFEVGTDSYEQYF. CDR3 sequence (DNA): TGCGCCAGCAGCCGGTTCGAGGTAGGGACGGACTCCTACGAGCAGTACTTC.

V gene TRBV28 combines with J gene TRBJ2-7, with 8 bases identical to TRBD2. This CDR3 has 13 amino acids. CDR1 MDHEN and CDR2 SYDVKM come from the germline V gene. V lost 7 bases, J lost 9 bases, and 11 bases stayed unmatched. The CDR3 nucleotides are TGTGCCAGCAATAGCGGGGACTGGAACCGGCAGTACTTC. Translation gives CASNSGDWNRQYF.

The chain couples TRBV28 to TRBJ1-1; D is possibly TRBD1 (6 bases). V lost 3 bases to trimming and J lost 7 bases, with 21 bases between them. CDR1 is MDHEN and CDR2 is SYDVKM in the germline V gene. The CDR3 covers 16 residues. CDR3 bases: TGTGCCAGCAGTTTCATGGGGGCCGTGCGGGGGCTTGAAGCTTTCTTT. Protein: CASSFMGAVRGLEAFF.

CDR3 nucleotide sequence: TGTGCCAGCAGAACAGGACAGGGGAATCAGCCCCAGCATTTT. Its protein is CASRTGQGNQPQHF. V and J are TRBV6-5 and TRBJ1-5; 9 positions agree with TRBD1. V shed 6 bases and J 4 bases; nucleotides not matched to a gene: 4. The CDR3 extends over 14 amino acids. Per the germline V gene, CDR1 is MNHEY and CDR2 is SVGAGI.

This chain joins TRBV29-1 and TRBJ1-2; 7 bases align to TRBD1. V shed 0 bases and J 4 bases; nucleotides not matched to a gene: 8. The CDR3 sequence is 15 residues long. Germline V CDR1 and CDR2: SQVTM, ANQGSEA. Here the CDR3 DNA reads TGCAGCGTTGAAGACCCTCGACAGGGCTCCTATGGCTACACCTTC. As protein: CSVEDPRQGSYGYTF.

The rearrangement links TRBV28 to TRBJ1-2; D possibly corresponds to TRBD1 (6 bases). Per the germline V gene, CDR1 is MDHEN and CDR2 is SYDVKM. Trimming cost V 5 bases and J 4 bases, with 8 bases left between them. CDR3 length: 12 residues. CDR3 sequence reads: CASSQGPYGYTF. The CDR3 coding sequence is TGTGCCAGCAGTCAGGGGCCCTATGGCTACACCTTC.

The CDR3 protein is CASSPGTGGSYNEQFF. The CDR3 nucleotides read TGCGCCAGCAGCCCCGGCACAGGGGGCTCCTACAATGAGCAGTTCTTC. This sequence joins TRBV5-1 and TRBJ2-1; 8 bases are a match to TRBD1. Trimming removed 4 bases from V and 0 bases from J; junction bases left unmatched: 6. The CDR3 is 16 amino acids. CDR1 is SGHRS, CDR2 YFSETQ, per germline.

The J gene is TRBJ1-4, the V gene TRBV7-9; 7 bases fit TRBD1. The trim removed 5 bases at V and 8 bases at J, leaving 11 bases unmatched. The CDR3 has 15 amino acids. The V gene's germline CDR1 is SEHNR and CDR2 FQNEAQ (reference sequence). The CDR3 DNA reads TGTGCCAGCAGCCTGCTGACAGGGCGCGAAGAAAAACTGTTTTTT. Its translation is CASSLLTGREEKLFF. Full variable domain (rest looked up from reference TRBV7-9 and TRBJ1-4): DTGVSQNPRHKITKRGQNVTFRCDPISEHNRLYWYRQTLGQGPEFLTYFQNEAQLEKSRLLSDRFSAERPKGSFSTLEIQRTEQGDSAMYLCASSLLTGREEKLFFGSGTQLSVL.

The chain employs TRBV6-4 and TRBJ2-1; D possibly corresponds to TRBD1 (6 bases). The V and J ends lost 5 bases and 6 bases respectively, with 17 bases between them. This CDR3 contains 15 residues. Germline V gives CDR1 MRHNA, CDR2 SNTAGT. CDR3 protein: CASSSRAGVFNEQFF. The CDR3 DNA follows: TGTGCCAGCAGTTCACGTGCAGGGGTTTTCAATGAGCAGTTCTTC.

The chain recombines TRBV5-4 with TRBJ1-6; D remains unclear. V lost 0 bases, J lost 5 bases, and 6 bases lay in between. Germline lookup yields CDR1 SGHNT and CDR2 YYREEE (reference sequence). CDR3 length equals 14 residues. CDR3 in amino acids: CASSLARDNSPLHF. In DNA form, the CDR3 reads TGTGCCAGCAGCTTGGCCAGAGATAATTCACCCCTCCACTTT.

The genes are TRBV30 and TRBJ2-7, with 7 bases fitting TRBD2. Germline CDR1 is GTSNPN and CDR2 is SVGIG (reference sequence). The CDR3 runs to 13 residues. The V gene end was trimmed by 0 bases and the J gene end by 2 bases; junction bases not matched to a gene: 1. The CDR3 loop reads CAWSVRGAYEQYF. The CDR3 DNA reads as TGTGCCTGGAGTGTACGGGGGGCCTACGAGCAGTACTTC. Full variable domain (rest looked up from reference TRBV30 and TRBJ2-7): SQTIHQWPATLVQPVGSPLSLECTVEGTSNPNLYWYRQAAGRGLQLLFYSVGIGQISSEVPQNLSASRPQDRQFILSSKKLLLSDSGFYLCAWSVRGAYEQYFGPGTRLTVT.

The genes are TRBV24-1 and TRBJ2-7; TRBD1 matches 7 bases. This CDR3 comprises 14 residues. V dropped 6 bases and J dropped 0; count of bases not matched to a gene: 4. CDR1 KGHDR and CDR2 SFDVKD come from the germline V gene. CDR3 coding DNA: TGTGCCACCAGTCCCCAGGGGGACTCCTACGAGCAGTACTTC. Translating gives CATSPQGDSYEQYF.

The chain uses TRBV6-4 and TRBJ1-1, with 8 bases lining up with TRBD1. There are 14 residues in the CDR3. V gave up 6 bases and J gave up 1 base; unmatched junction bases: 4. The germline V gene encodes CDR1 MRHNA and CDR2 SNTAGT. The CDR3 region has the DNA TGTGCCAGCAGCCCACAGGGGGGGAACACTGAAGCTTTCTTT. Amino acids: CASSPQGGNTEAFF.

The chain joins TRBV19 to TRBJ2-1; D may correspond to TRBD1 or TRBD2 (6 bases each). The length of the CDR3 is 15 residues. V was shortened by 6 bases and J by 6 bases, with 18 bases between the two germline ends. From germline, CDR1 is LNHDA and CDR2 SQIVND (reference sequence). DNA for the CDR3: TGTGCCAGTAGGGAGAGGGGGGTAGACTCCAATGAGCAGTTCTTC. Encoded protein: CASRERGVDSNEQFF. The complete variable domain, with remaining parts taken from reference TRBV19 and TRBJ2-1, reads DGGITQSPKYLFRKEGQNVTLSCEQNLNHDAMYWYRQDPGQGLRLIYYSQIVNDFQKGDIAEGYSVSREKKESFPLTVTSAQKNPTAFYLCASRERGVDSNEQFFGPGTRLTVL.

This CDR3 reads CASSVRGGRNTGELFF. The DNA of the CDR3 is TGTGCCAGCAGTGTCCGGGGGGGCCGGAACACCGGGGAGCTGTTTTTT. The genes are TRBV2 and TRBJ2-2; 8 bases line up with TRBD2. Losses at the gene ends were 4 bases for V and 1 base for J; bases not matched to a gene: 5. Germline V gives CDR1 SNHLY, CDR2 FYNNEI. The CDR3 extends over 16 amino acids.

The J gene is TRBJ1-3, the V gene TRBV5-6; D unclear. The CDR3 has 14 residues. Germline V gene lookup returns CDR1 SGHDT and CDR2 YYEEEE. The germline V and J ends were trimmed by 2 bases and 0 bases, with 6 bases remaining between them. The CDR3 loop reads CASSFGNSGNTIYF. Here the CDR3 DNA reads TGTGCCAGCAGCTTCGGGAACTCTGGAAACACCATATATTTT.

The chain has TRBV7-6 and TRBJ1-4; D gene uncertain. This CDR3 region has 14 residues. Trimming stripped 1 base from V and 3 bases from J, with 6 bases between. From germline, CDR1 is SGHVS and CDR2 FNYEAQ. The CDR3 DNA is TGTGCCAGCAGCTTAGACGGCTCTAATGAAAAACTGTTTTTT. The encoded protein is CASSLDGSNEKLFF.

This chain uses TRBV15 with TRBJ1-2; maybe TRBD1 (5 bases). CDR3 length: 14 amino acids. Germline values: CDR1 LNHNV, CDR2 YYDKDF (reference sequence). Trimming stripped 7 bases from V and 4 bases from J, with 16 bases between. CDR3 DNA sequence: TGTGCCACCATCCGCCAGGGTCATACCTATGGCTACACCTTC. This gives the protein CATIRQGHTYGYTF.